One and the same sample provided the 5 T cell receptor beta chains below, sequenced in a study of T-cell reconstitution after alpha-beta-depleted transplantation in children (dated by TCRdb to 2015 to 2016). Explained via the paper, the treatment or condition label denotes: allogeneic hematopoietic cell transplantation with graft depleted of TCRalphabeta T cells and CD19 B cells. The library was obtained by PCR. The listed sequencing device is Illumina HiSeq 2500. To normalize quantification of the TCRbeta repertoire, the TCR libraries were built with molecular barcoding that relied on unique molecular identifiers. TCRdb reworked the public reads: Q25 trimming with fastp, MiXCR clone assembly, productive beta chains retained. Under each unique CDR3 protein, matching rows form one entry showing the most common genes and DNA. Across this sample there are roughly 670,000 distinct CDR3 sequences, with roughly 13% seen only once. The ten biggest clones cover roughly 0.84% of the sample.

Here the sequenced sample was PBMCs, taken before TCRalphabeta/CD19-depleted stem cell transplant. The receptor set was obtained from a girl aged 2 to 10 with congenital amegakaryocytic thrombocytopenia, due to receive a stem cell transplant.

This clonotype showed up just a few times. The gene calls are TRBV20-1 and TRBJ2-5; D is unclear. V gave up 3 bases and J gave up 4 bases, with 15 bases separating them. Germline V lookup: CDR1 DFQATT, CDR2 SNEGSKA (reference sequence). CDR3 size: 14 residues. CDR3 region: CSARHPHLRETQYF. Written as DNA, the CDR3 is TGCAGTGCTAGGCACCCTCATCTGCGAGAGACCCAGTACTTC.

V is TRBV2 and J is TRBJ2-5, with D perhaps TRBD1 (6 bases). CDR3 length: 13 amino acids. The ends were cut back, 7 bases at V and 2 bases at J, with 11 bases in the middle. The germline V gene encodes CDR1 SNHLY and CDR2 FYNNEI. CDR3 in DNA: TGTGCCAGCACCAGGGGTAGTCAAGAGACCCAGTACTTC. Translation: CASTRGSQETQYF.

The chain has TRBV20-1 and TRBJ1-5; 9 nucleotides align to TRBD1. V lost 6 bases to trimming and J lost 6 bases; unmatched junction nucleotides: 15. The CDR3 contains 16 residues. Per the germline V gene, CDR1 is DFQATT and CDR2 is SNEGSKA (reference sequence). The CDR3 DNA sequence: TGCAGTGCAGTTCCCGGACCGGGACAGGGCGTTCAGCCCCAGCATTTT. Translating gives CSAVPGPGQGVQPQHF.

The DNA for the CDR3 is TGTGCCAGCAGTGGGGGCGGACAGGCGAACACTGAAGCTTTCTTT. Translated, it gives CASSGGGQANTEAFF. This chain connects TRBV6-1 to TRBJ1-1; the match to TRBD1 covers 7 bases. Per germline, CDR1 MNHNS and CDR2 SASEGT. V gave up 4 bases and J gave up 1 base; unmatched junction bases: 6. This CDR3 comprises 15 residues.

This clonotype has at least ten counts. This rearrangement joins TRBV11-2 to TRBJ2-2, with no clear D. Germline V gene lookup returns CDR1 SGHAT and CDR2 FQNNGV. The CDR3 has 14 residues. V dropped 4 bases and J dropped 2 bases, with 8 bases sitting between them. The CDR3 bases are TGTGCCAGCAGCTCACAGCCTAACACCGGGGAGCTGTTTTTT. Protein: CASSSQPNTGELFF.